This passage covers 9 T cell receptor beta chains from one sample sequenced in a study of blood T cells in healthy people across ages. Sample-barcoded 5' priming and a J-beta primer mix drove a second PCR of roughly 7 to 11 cycles. TCRdb analysed the 5' RACE reads with MiXCR anew, one entry per CDR3 protein. The sample has about 800,000 distinct CDR3 sequences, just under 25% seen once. The same specimen was also included in a second study, on T cells of mothers and their children.

Sequenced input: blood. All receptors come from a boy aged 10-17 years in good health.

The rearrangement links TRBV3-1 to TRBJ2-7, with 8 bases lining up with TRBD1. The CDR3 loop spans 16 amino acids. Germline values: CDR1 LGHDT, CDR2 YNNKEL (reference sequence). The junction had 6 bases not matched to a gene; V was cut back by 0 bases and J by 2 bases. In DNA form, the CDR3 reads TGTGCCAGCAGCCAAGATAATGGGACAGGAGCCTACGAGCAGTACTTC. This translates into CASSQDNGTGAYEQYF.

The J gene is TRBJ1-2, the V gene TRBV21-1; TRBD1, as called in the table, went unchecked against the DNA. TRBV21-1 is a documented pseudogene. The CDR3 is 14 residues long. Written as DNA, the CDR3 is TGTGCCAACAGGGGGCAGTCTTCGGGGTGGGGCTACACCTTC. Protein product: CANRGQSSGWGYTF.

The rearrangement uses TRBV28 and TRBJ2-7; 8 bases map to TRBD1. Unmatched junction bases numbered 12, after V lost 2 bases and J lost 12 bases. Looked up from germline, CDR1 is MDHEN and CDR2 is SYDVKM. The CDR3 sequence is 14 residues long. The CDR3 DNA reads TGTGCCAGCAGTTTACCGGGGACAGGTTTCTTGGGGTACTTC. This codes for CASSLPGTGFLGYF.

The chain joins TRBV27 to TRBJ1-5; maybe TRBD1 (6 bases). The germline V gene encodes CDR1 MNHEY and CDR2 SMNVEV (reference sequence). The CDR3 runs 13 residues. Trimming took off 4 bases at V and 7 bases at J, with 11 bases between the two ends. The DNA of the CDR3 is TGTGCCAGCAGTTCTCAAACAGGGCAGCCCCAGCATTTT. This sequence encodes CASSSQTGQPQHF.

Only a few counts were recorded for this clonotype. The chain has TRBV7-2 and TRBJ2-5; a weak D match, TRBD1 (6 bases). This CDR3 has 15 residues. The germline V and J ends were trimmed by 1 base and 3 bases, with 12 bases remaining between them. Per germline, CDR1 SGHTA and CDR2 FQGNSA. The CDR3 sequence is CASSLGGRTEETQYF. CDR3 DNA sequence: TGTGCCAGCAGCTTAGGGGGGCGAACGGAAGAGACCCAGTACTTC.

This clonotype was counted a few times. The chain's CDR3 is CASSVTSGSGDTQYF. In DNA form, the CDR3 reads TGTGCCAGCAGCGTAACTAGCGGAAGTGGGGATACGCAGTATTTT. This rearrangement joins TRBV9 to TRBJ2-3, with TRBD2 identical over 8 bases. This CDR3 has 15 amino acids. V lost 1 base, J lost 6 bases, and 7 bases stayed unmatched. Germline CDR1 SGDLS, CDR2 YYNGEE.

CDR3 loop: CASSFGLGNYNEQFF. CDR3 nucleotide sequence: TGTGCCAGCAGCTTTGGACTAGGGAATTACAATGAGCAGTTCTTC. The genes are TRBV11-3 and TRBJ2-1; 7 bases map to TRBD2. The V gene's germline CDR1 is SGHNT and CDR2 YENEEA. The CDR3 runs 15 residues. V shed 3 bases, J shed 4 bases, and the junction held 6 bases outside the gene matches. The full variable domain, with the rest looked up from reference TRBV11-3 and TRBJ2-1, is EAGVVQSPRYKIIEKKQPVAFWCNPISGHNTLYWYLQNLGQGPELLIRYENEEAVDDSQLPKDRFSAERLKGVDSTLKIQPAELGDSAVYLCASSFGLGNYNEQFFGPGTRLTVL.

The V call is TRBV2, the J call TRBJ2-5; 10 positions match TRBD2. After removal of 7 bases from V and 5 bases from J, the junction contained 10 bases not matched to a gene. Germline loops: CDR1 SNHLY, CDR2 FYNNEI. CDR3 length: 15 residues. The DNA for the CDR3 is TGTGCCAGCATCGTCCCTAGCGGGGGTTCGGAGACCCAGTACTTC. Encoded protein: CASIVPSGGSETQYF.

This rearrangement joins TRBV28 to TRBJ2-5; D gene ambiguous. Germline loops: CDR1 MDHEN, CDR2 SYDVKM. The CDR3 is 14 residues long. V lost 3 bases and J 3 bases, leaving 11 bases between the germline ends. CDR3 amino acids: CASSFPDGEETQYF. CDR3 DNA: TGTGCCAGCAGTTTCCCGGACGGAGAAGAGACCCAGTACTTC. The entire variable domain, with the rest obtained from reference TRBV28 and TRBJ2-5, is as follows: DVKVTQSSRYLVKRTGEKVFLECVQDMDHENMFWYRQDPGLGLRLIYFSYDVKMKEKGDIPEGYSVSREKKERFSLILESASTNQTSMYLCASSFPDGEETQYFGPGTRLLVL.